This entry lists 13 T cell receptor beta chains sequenced from one sample in a study of a mutant IDH1 vaccine in newly diagnosed glioma. Their antigens remain unidentified. Time point described: week 47, end of study. The investigators gave 300 ug of mutant IDH1 20-mer peptide in each vaccine dose, together with topical imiquimod. Clones were sequenced by immunoSEQ multiplex PCR, and TCRdb holds only the in-frame ones, with some missing. The data hold about 50,000 clones, with about 71% observed a single time. This specimen consisted of PBMCs, obtained from a glioma patient whose treatment included an IDH1 peptide vaccine. The receptor source for this set is a man aged 50 to 60 with glioma.

The V call is TRBV6-5, the J call TRBJ1-5; D possibly corresponds to TRBD1 (5 bases). This CDR3 contains 13 residues. V was shortened by 6 bases and J by 7 bases, with 13 bases between the two germline ends. CDR1 MNHEY and CDR2 SVGAGI come from the germline V gene. CDR3 DNA: TGTGCCAGCAGCCCCAGGGAGGCCCAGCCCCAGCATTTT. Translation gives CASSPREAQPQHF.

In this sample, this clone turned up a few times. This sequence joins TRBV9 and TRBJ1-1; a possible D gene is TRBD1 (6 bases). V was clipped by 4 bases and J by 3 bases, with 16 bases between them. The CDR3 covers 15 residues. The V gene's germline CDR1 is SGDLS and CDR2 YYNGEE. The CDR3 region is CASSPSGGADTEAFF. The CDR3 DNA is TGTGCCAGCAGCCCATCCGGGGGCGCGGACACTGAAGCTTTCTTT.

This clone was detected ten times or more. The CDR3 DNA sequence: TGTGCCTGGAGTTTCGGGACAGGGAACACTGAAGCTTTCTTT. This sequence encodes CAWSFGTGNTEAFF. This chain joins TRBV30 and TRBJ1-1, with TRBD1 matching over 8 bases. V dropped 2 bases and J dropped 1; count of bases not matched to a gene: 3. Germline V gene data show CDR1 as GTSNPN and CDR2 as SVGIG (reference sequence). The CDR3 sequence is 14 residues long.

V usage is TRBV19 and J usage is TRBJ2-1; tentatively, D is TRBD2 (5 bases). The CDR3 runs 13 residues. Germline V gives CDR1 LNHDA, CDR2 SQIVND (reference sequence). The DNA for the CDR3 is TGTGCGACTTCCGCTCCTAGCTTGGATGAGCAGTTCTTC. Translating it yields CATSAPSLDEQFF.

The V call is TRBV6-1, the J call TRBJ2-7; 9 bases line up with TRBD1. The CDR3 contains 13 residues. Germline loops: CDR1 MNHNS, CDR2 SASEGT. Unmatched junction bases numbered 7, after V lost 9 bases and J lost 4 bases. The CDR3 nucleotides read TGTGCCAGTCGATACAGGGGGCAGTACGAGCAGTACTTC. Its translation is CASRYRGQYEQYF.

J is TRBJ2-5 and V is TRBV2, with a tentative D call TRBD1 (6 bases). The CDR3 extends over 13 amino acids. Per the germline V gene, CDR1 is SNHLY and CDR2 is FYNNEI. V was pared by 4 bases and J by 4 bases, with 10 bases between. CDR3 region: CASSVVRGETQYF. The CDR3 region has the DNA TGTGCCAGCAGTGTCGTCAGGGGAGAGACCCAGTACTTC.

The rearrangement links TRBV7-2 to TRBJ2-2; unclear D gene. The germline V gene has CDR1 SGHTA and CDR2 FQGNSA. V dropped 0 bases and J dropped 4 bases, with 6 bases sitting between them. This CDR3 has 14 residues. The CDR3 here is CASSLASPTGELFF. CDR3 nucleotide sequence: TGTGCCAGCAGCTTAGCCTCCCCCACCGGGGAGCTGTTTTTT. The full variable domain, with the rest looked up from reference TRBV7-2 and TRBJ2-2, is GAGVSQSPSNKVTEKGKDVELRCDPISGHTALYWYRQSLGQGLEFLIYFQGNSAPDKSGLPSDRFSAERTGGSVSTLTIQRTQQEDSAVYLCASSLASPTGELFFGEGSRLTVL.

The chain couples TRBV5-6 to TRBJ1-4; no reliable D call. CDR1 and CDR2 from the germline V gene are SGHDT and YYEEEE. The CDR3 is 15 residues long. V shed 1 base and J shed 1 base, with 8 bases lying between them. The CDR3 loop is CASSLFPGTNEKLFF. DNA of the CDR3: TGTGCCAGCAGCTTGTTTCCAGGAACTAATGAAAAACTGTTTTTT.

This clone was seen only a few times. The V and J genes are TRBV4-2 and TRBJ1-4, with 7 bases matching TRBD1. The CDR3 runs 17 residues. The germline V gene encodes CDR1 LGHNA and CDR2 YNFKEQ. V trimming: 0 bases; J trimming: 5 bases; junction bases outside the gene matches: 9. CDR3 sequence reads: CASSQDWQGGQNEKLFF. For the CDR3, the DNA is TGTGCCAGCAGCCAAGATTGGCAGGGGGGACAGAATGAAAAACTGTTTTTT.

This chain joins TRBV2 and TRBJ1-5; 8 bases align to TRBD1. This CDR3 has 14 residues. Germline V gives CDR1 SNHLY, CDR2 FYNNEI. V was pared by 6 bases and J by 6 bases, with 7 bases of the junction left unmatched. The CDR3 loop is CASRIDRGGQPQHF. The DNA of the CDR3 is TGTGCCAGCAGGATTGACAGGGGAGGTCAGCCCCAGCATTTT.

This sequence joins TRBV5-1 and TRBJ1-1; D unresolved. In germline, CDR1 is SGHRS, CDR2 YFSETQ. Trimming took off 5 bases at V and 3 bases at J, with 8 bases between the two ends. The CDR3 length is 12 residues. CDR3 in DNA: TGCGCCAGCAGAAGAAGGGACACTGAAGCTTTCTTT. Protein: CASRRRDTEAFF.

The rearrangement links TRBV11-2 to TRBJ2-7, with 12 bases matching TRBD1. CDR1 is SGHAT and CDR2 is FQNNGV in the germline V gene. This CDR3 comprises 20 residues. J was trimmed by 3 bases and V by 0 bases; bases with no gene match: 15. The CDR3 loop reads CASSLDFKPYGTGGYYEQYF. CDR3 coding DNA: TGTGCCAGCAGCTTAGATTTTAAGCCATACGGGACAGGGGGCTACTACGAGCAGTACTTC.

This clone has just a few counts. V usage is TRBV18 and J usage is TRBJ2-3; unclear D gene. Germline assignment: CDR1 KGHSH and CDR2 LQKENI. The CDR3 is made up of 12 amino acids. The ends were cut back, 3 bases at V and 4 bases at J, with 5 bases in the middle. CDR3 region: CASSPAADTQYF. In DNA form, the CDR3 reads TGTGCCAGCTCACCGGCCGCAGATACGCAGTATTTT.